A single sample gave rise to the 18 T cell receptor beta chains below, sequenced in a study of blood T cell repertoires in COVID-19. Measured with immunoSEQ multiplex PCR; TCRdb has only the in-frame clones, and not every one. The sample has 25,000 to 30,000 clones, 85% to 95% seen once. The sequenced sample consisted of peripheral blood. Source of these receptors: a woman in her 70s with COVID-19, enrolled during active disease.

The CDR3 nucleotides are TGTGCGGGTGAGGGGAACACTGAAGCTTTCTTT. It yields the protein CAGEGNTEAFF. The chain recombines TRBV5-3 with TRBJ1-1; D is ambiguous. TRBV5-3 is identified as an open reading frame with a role that is uncertain. This CDR3 region has 11 residues.

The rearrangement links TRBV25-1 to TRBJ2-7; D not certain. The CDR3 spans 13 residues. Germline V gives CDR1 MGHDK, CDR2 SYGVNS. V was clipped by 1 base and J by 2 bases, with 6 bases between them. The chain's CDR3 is CASSESSPYEQYF. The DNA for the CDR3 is TGTGCCAGCAGTGAATCTTCTCCCTACGAGCAGTACTTC.

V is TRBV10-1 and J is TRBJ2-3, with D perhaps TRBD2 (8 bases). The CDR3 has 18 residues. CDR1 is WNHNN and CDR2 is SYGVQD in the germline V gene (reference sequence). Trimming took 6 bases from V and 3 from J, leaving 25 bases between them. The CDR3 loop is CASSPRGQGLAGTDTQYF. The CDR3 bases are TGCGCCAGCAGCCCAAGGGGGCAGGGGCTAGCGGGTACAGATACGCAGTATTTT.

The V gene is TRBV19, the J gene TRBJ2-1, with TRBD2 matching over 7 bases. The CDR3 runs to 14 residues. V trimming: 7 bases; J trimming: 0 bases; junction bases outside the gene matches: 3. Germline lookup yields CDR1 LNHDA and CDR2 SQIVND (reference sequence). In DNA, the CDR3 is TGTGCCAGTAAGCGGGACCTCTCCTACAATGAGCAGTTCTTC. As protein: CASKRDLSYNEQFF.

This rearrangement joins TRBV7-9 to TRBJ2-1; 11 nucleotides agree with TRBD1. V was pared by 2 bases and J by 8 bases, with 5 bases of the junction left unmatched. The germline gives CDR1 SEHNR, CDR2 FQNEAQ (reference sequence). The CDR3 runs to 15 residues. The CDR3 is CASSLLGTGGDEQFF. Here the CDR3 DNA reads TGTGCCAGCAGCTTATTAGGGACAGGGGGGGATGAGCAGTTCTTC. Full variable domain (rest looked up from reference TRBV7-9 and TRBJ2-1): DTGVSQNPRHKITKRGQNVTFRCDPISEHNRLYWYRQTLGQGPEFLTYFQNEAQLEKSRLLSDRFSAERPKGSFSTLEIQRTEQGDSAMYLCASSLLGTGGDEQFFGPGTRLTVL.

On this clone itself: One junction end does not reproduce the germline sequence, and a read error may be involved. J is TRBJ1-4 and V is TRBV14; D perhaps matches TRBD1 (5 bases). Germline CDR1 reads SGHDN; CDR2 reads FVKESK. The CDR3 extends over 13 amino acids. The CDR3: CASSQVDSSPLIF. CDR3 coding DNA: TGTGCCAGCAGCCAAGTTGACAGTTCCCCCTTAATTTTT.

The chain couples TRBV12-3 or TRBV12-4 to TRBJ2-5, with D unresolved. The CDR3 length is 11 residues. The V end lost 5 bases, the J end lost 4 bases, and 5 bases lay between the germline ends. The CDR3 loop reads CASSQSETQYF. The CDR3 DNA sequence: TGTGCCAGCAGTCAATCAGAGACCCAGTACTTC.

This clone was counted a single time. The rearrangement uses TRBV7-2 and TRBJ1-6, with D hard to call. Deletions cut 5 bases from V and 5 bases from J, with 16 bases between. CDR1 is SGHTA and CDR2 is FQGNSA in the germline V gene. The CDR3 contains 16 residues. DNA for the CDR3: TGTGCCAGCAGCCGGATGGCACTACGGGATAATTCACCCCTCCACTTT. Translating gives CASSRMALRDNSPLHF.

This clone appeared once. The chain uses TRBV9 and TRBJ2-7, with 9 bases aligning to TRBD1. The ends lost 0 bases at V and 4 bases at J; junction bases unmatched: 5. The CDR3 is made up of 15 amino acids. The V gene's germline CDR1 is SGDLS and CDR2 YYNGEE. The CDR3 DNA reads TGTGCCAGCAGCGTAGTGGGGACAGGGTTATACGAGCAGTACTTC. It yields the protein CASSVVGTGLYEQYF.

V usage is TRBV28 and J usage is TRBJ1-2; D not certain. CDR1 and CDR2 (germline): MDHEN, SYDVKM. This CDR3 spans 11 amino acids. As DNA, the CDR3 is TGTGCTGCGGGGATTGGCTATGGCTACACCTTC. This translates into CAAGIGYGYTF.

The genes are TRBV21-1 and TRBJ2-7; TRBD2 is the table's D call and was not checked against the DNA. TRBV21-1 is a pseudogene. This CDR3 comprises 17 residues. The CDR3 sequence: CASSKVLAGASSYEQYF. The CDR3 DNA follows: TGTGCCAGCAGCAAAGTCCTAGCGGGTGCCAGCTCCTACGAGCAGTACTTC.

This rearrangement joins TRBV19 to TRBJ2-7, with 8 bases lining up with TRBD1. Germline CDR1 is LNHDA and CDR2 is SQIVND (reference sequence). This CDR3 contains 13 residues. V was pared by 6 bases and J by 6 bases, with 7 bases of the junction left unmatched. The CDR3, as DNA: TGTGCCAGTAGCTGGACAGGGAACCTCGAGCAGTACTTC. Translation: CASSWTGNLEQYF.

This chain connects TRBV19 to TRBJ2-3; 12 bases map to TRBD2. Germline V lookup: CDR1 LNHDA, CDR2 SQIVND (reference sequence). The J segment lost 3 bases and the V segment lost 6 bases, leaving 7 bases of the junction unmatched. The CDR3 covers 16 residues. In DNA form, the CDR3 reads TGTGCCAGTAGCACTGGACTAGCGGGACGGACAGATACGCAGTATTTT. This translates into CASSTGLAGRTDTQYF. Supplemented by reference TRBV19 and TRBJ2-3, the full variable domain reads DGGITQSPKYLFRKEGQNVTLSCEQNLNHDAMYWYRQDPGQGLRLIYYSQIVNDFQKGDIAEGYSVSREKKESFPLTVTSAQKNPTAFYLCASSTGLAGRTDTQYFGPGTRLTVL.

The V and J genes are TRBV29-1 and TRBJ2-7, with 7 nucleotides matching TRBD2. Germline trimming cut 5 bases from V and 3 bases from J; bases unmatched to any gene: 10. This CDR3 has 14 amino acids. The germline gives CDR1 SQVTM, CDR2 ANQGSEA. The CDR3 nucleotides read TGCAGCGTTCCGAGCCAAGCGGGAAGCTACGAGCAGTACTTC. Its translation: CSVPSQAGSYEQYF.

The CDR3 nucleotides read TGTGCCAGTGGGGGGGGAACCGGGACATTTAAAAGCAATCAGCCCCAGCATTTT. Protein sequence: CASGGGTGTFKSNQPQHF. This rearrangement joins TRBV21-1 to TRBJ1-5. TRBV21-1 is given as a pseudogene. The CDR3 is 18 amino acids.

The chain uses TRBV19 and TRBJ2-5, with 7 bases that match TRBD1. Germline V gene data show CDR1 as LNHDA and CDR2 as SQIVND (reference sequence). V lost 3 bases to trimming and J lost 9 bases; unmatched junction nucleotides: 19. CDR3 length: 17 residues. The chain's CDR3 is CASSMWAPGQVRLAQYF. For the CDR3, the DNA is TGTGCCAGTAGTATGTGGGCCCCCGGACAGGTGAGACTGGCCCAGTACTTC.

CDR3 in amino acids: CASSQGGRGARETQYF. The CDR3 DNA sequence: TGCGCCAGCAGCCAAGGGGGGCGGGGGGCGCGGGAGACCCAGTACTTC. The rearrangement links TRBV4-1 to TRBJ2-5; 8 nucleotides match TRBD2. This CDR3 has 16 amino acids. Germline CDR1 MGHRA, CDR2 YSYEKL. V shed 1 base and J 5 bases; nucleotides not matched to a gene: 9.

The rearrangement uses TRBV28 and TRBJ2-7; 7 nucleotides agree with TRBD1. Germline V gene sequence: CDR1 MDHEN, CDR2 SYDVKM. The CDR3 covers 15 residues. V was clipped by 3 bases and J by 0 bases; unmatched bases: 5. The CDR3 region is CASSFSQGSSYEQYF. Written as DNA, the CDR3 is TGTGCCAGCAGTTTTTCACAGGGGAGCTCCTACGAGCAGTACTTC. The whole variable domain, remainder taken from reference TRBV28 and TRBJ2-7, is DVKVTQSSRYLVKRTGEKVFLECVQDMDHENMFWYRQDPGLGLRLIYFSYDVKMKEKGDIPEGYSVSREKKERFSLILESASTNQTSMYLCASSFSQGSSYEQYFGPGTRLTVT.